This T cell receptor (beta chain) emerged from a study of blood T cell repertoires in COVID-19. Study at large: COVID-19 samples collected from the United States, Italy and Spain covered acute and convalescent phases. T cells, B-cell-depleted T cells, or PBMCs provided the cDNA or gDNA that served as material.

Sequenced by immunoSEQ multiplex PCR; TCRdb stores in-frame clones only, minus some. The repertoire holds 96,000 or so clones, roughly four fifths seen once, with around 5% in the top ten. The Seattle site enrolled patients during active infection and followed them longitudinally. Many counts were recorded for this clone. This CDR3 contains 14 residues. CDR1 and CDR2 (germline): SGDLS, YYNGEE. Trimming stripped 0 bases from V and 5 bases from J, with 12 bases between. This sequence was found in a man older than 75 with COVID-19, enrolled during active disease. Sequencing was performed on peripheral blood. The V gene is TRBV9, the J gene TRBJ2-7; weak D call: TRBD2 (5 bases). CDR3 loop: CASSVAPGSHEQYF. In DNA, the CDR3 is TGTGCCAGCAGCGTAGCGCCGGGGAGCCACGAGCAGTACTTC.